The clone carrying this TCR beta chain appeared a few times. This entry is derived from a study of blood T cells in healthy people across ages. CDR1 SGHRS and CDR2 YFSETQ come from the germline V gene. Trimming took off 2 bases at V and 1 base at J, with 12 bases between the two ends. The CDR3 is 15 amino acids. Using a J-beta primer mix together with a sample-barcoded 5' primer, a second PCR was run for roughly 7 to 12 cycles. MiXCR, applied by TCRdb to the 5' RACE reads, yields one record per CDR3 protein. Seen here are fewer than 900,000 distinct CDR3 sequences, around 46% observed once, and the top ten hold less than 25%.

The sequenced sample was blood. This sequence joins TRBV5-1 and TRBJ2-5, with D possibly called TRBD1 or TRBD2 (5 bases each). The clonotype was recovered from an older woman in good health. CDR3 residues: CASSFVPGPQETQYF. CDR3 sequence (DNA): TGCGCCAGCAGCTTTGTTCCGGGACCCCAAGAGACCCAGTACTTC.